A single sample is the source of the 8 T cell receptor beta chains below, sequenced in a study of beta chain features in type 1 diabetes. These receptors have no known antigen. Expressed TCRB transcripts were sequenced because the entire RNA isolate underwent reverse transcription. TCRdb keeps only in-frame clones here, not all; method: immunoSEQ multiplex PCR. Of some 350,000 clones detected, roughly 14% appear once; the ten largest clones hold 0.015%. Study-level results: TCRB CDR3s from Type 1 diabetes patients were moderately but significantly shorter in all four CD4+ subsets.

The sample was naive CD4+ T cells from blood. These TCRs come from a woman younger than 35 with type 1 diabetes.

The chain recombines TRBV7-9 with TRBJ2-7; TRBD1 is a possible D gene (7 bases). The CDR3 contains 15 residues. The V gene's germline CDR1 is SEHNR and CDR2 FQNEAQ (reference sequence). Trimming removed 1 base from V and 1 base from J, with 11 bases in between. The CDR3 region is CASSLGGDRSYEQYV. CDR3 nucleotides: TGTGCCAGCAGCTTAGGCGGGGACAGATCCTACGAGCAGTACGTC.

This chain uses TRBV4-1 with TRBJ1-1, with TRBD1 as a possible D gene (5 bases). The V gene's germline CDR1 is MGHRA and CDR2 YSYEKL. The CDR3 spans 16 residues. V was trimmed by 0 bases and J by 1 base, leaving 12 bases between them. CDR3 in DNA: TGCGCCAGCAGCCAAGAAGAGGGACTTGCGAACACTGAAGCTTTCTTT. Translated: CASSQEEGLANTEAFF.

This sequence joins TRBV7-2 and TRBJ2-5; D possibly corresponds to TRBD2 (5 bases). The CDR3 has 14 residues. V was pared by 5 bases and J by 2 bases, with 12 bases between. Germline V gives CDR1 SGHTA, CDR2 FQGNSA. CDR3 bases: TGTGCCAGCAGCCAGGACTGGGTTCAAGAGACCCAGTACTTC. It encodes CASSQDWVQETQYF.

This clone was detected only a few times. This same CDR3 is encoded by further DNA sequences in the sample. The chain is built from TRBV4-3 and TRBJ1-4; 7 positions match TRBD1. With V trimmed by 1 base and J by 5 bases, 1 base remained unmatched. This CDR3 contains 14 residues. Per germline, CDR1 LGHNA and CDR2 YSLEER. For the CDR3, the DNA is TGCGCCAGCAGCCAAGGACAGGGAAATGAAAAACTGTTTTTT. Translation: CASSQGQGNEKLFF.

This clone turned up a few times. The chain couples TRBV12-5 to TRBJ1-2, with TRBD1 identical over 10 bases. The germline CDR1 and CDR2 sequences are LGHNT and FRNRAP. CDR3 size: 16 residues. The trim removed 6 bases at V and 4 bases at J, leaving 11 bases unmatched. The CDR3 loop is CASGQWTGGLIYGYTF. The CDR3 region has the DNA TGTGCTAGTGGCCAATGGACAGGGGGTCTCATCTATGGCTACACCTTC.

Only a few counts were recorded for this clone. J is TRBJ2-7 and V is TRBV7-2; D unclear. The CDR3 has 16 residues. Germline V lookup: CDR1 SGHTA, CDR2 FQGNSA. V lost 4 bases and J lost 0, with 16 bases in between. CDR3 DNA sequence: TGTGCCAGCAGCTCCTTTGGCGGTGTAAGCTCCTACGAGCAGTACTTC. This encodes CASSSFGGVSSYEQYF.

The DNA for the CDR3 is TGTGCCAGCAGCTCGGGATTTTCCTACGAGCAGTACGTC. Translated: CASSSGFSYEQYV. The chain has TRBV7-9 and TRBJ2-7, with D possibly TRBD2 on 5 matching bases. This CDR3 is built from 13 residues. Trimming stripped 4 bases from V and 1 base from J, with 8 bases between. Germline CDR1 reads SEHNR; CDR2 reads FQNEAQ (reference sequence).

This chain links TRBV7-2 with TRBJ2-1; D gene ambiguous. V lost 2 bases to trimming and J lost 0 bases, with 14 bases between them. This CDR3 contains 17 residues. Germline V gives CDR1 SGHTA, CDR2 FQGNSA. CDR3 nucleotide sequence: TGTGCCAGCAGCTTACTTCTTACTATTGCCTCCTACAATGAGCAGTTCTTC. Its translation is CASSLLLTIASYNEQFF. The full variable domain, completed using reference TRBV7-2 and TRBJ2-1, is GAGVSQSPSNKVTEKGKDVELRCDPISGHTALYWYRQSLGQGLEFLIYFQGNSAPDKSGLPSDRFSAERTGGSVSTLTIQRTQQEDSAVYLCASSLLLTIASYNEQFFGPGTRLTVL.